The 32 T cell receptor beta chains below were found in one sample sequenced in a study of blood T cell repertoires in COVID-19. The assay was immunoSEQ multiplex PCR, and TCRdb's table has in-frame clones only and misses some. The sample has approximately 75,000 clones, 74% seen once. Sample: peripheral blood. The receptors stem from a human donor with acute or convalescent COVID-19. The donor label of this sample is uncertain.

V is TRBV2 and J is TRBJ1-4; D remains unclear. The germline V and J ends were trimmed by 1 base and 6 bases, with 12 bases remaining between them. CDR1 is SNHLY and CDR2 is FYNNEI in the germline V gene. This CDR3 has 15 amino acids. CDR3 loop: CASSEGGPWDEKLFF. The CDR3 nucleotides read TGTGCCAGCAGTGAAGGCGGGCCCTGGGATGAAAAACTGTTTTTT. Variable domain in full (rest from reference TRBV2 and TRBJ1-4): EPEVTQTPSHQVTQMGQEVILRCVPISNHLYFYWYRQILGQKVEFLVSFYNNEISEKSEIFDDQFSVERPDGSNFTLKIRSTKLEDSAMYFCASSEGGPWDEKLFFGSGTQLSVL.

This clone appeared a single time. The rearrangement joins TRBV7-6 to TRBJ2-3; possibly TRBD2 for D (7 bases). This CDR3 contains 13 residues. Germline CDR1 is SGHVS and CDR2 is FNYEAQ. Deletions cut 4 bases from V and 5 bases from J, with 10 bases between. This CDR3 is CASSSRGGDTQYF. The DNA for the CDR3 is TGTGCCAGCAGCTCTAGGGGGGGAGATACGCAGTATTTT.

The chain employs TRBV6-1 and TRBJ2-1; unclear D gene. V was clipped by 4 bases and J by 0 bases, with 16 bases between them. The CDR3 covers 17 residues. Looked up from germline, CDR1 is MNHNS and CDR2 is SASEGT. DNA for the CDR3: TGTGCCAGCAGTGCGGCAGACCCAGGAAGCTCCTACAATGAGCAGTTCTTC. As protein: CASSAADPGSSYNEQFF.

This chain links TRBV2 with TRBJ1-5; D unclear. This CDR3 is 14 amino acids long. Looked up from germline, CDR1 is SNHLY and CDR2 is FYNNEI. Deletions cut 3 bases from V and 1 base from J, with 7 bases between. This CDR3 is CASSDRLSNQPQHF. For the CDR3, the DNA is TGTGCCAGCAGTGACAGGTTGAGCAATCAGCCCCAGCATTTT.

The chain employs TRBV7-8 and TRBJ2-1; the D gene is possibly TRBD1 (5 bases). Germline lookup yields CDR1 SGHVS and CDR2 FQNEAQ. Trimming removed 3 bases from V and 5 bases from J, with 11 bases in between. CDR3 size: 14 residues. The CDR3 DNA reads TGTGCCAGCAGCTTCAGGGTACGCCACAATGAGCAGTTCTTC. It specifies CASSFRVRHNEQFF.

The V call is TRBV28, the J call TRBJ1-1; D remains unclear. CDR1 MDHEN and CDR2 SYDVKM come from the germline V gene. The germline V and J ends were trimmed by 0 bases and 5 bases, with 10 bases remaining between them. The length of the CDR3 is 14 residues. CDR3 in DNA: TGTGCCAGCAGTTTATGGCAGACACCTACTGAAGCTTTCTTT. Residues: CASSLWQTPTEAFF.

Here the CDR3 DNA reads TGCGCCAGCAGCCAAGATTATAGCAGGCGGGGGGCCGGGGAGCTGTTTTTT. It encodes CASSQDYSRRGAGELFF. The chain has TRBV4-1 and TRBJ2-2; 8 bases line up with TRBD2. CDR1 is MGHRA and CDR2 is YSYEKL in the germline V gene. The CDR3 is 17 residues long. Trimming at V came to 0 bases and at J to 6 bases, leaving 9 bases not matched to a gene.

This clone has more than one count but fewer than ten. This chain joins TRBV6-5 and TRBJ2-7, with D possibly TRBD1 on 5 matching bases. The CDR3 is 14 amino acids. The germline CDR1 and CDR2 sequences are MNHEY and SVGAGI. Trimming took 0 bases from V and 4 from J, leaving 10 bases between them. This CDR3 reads CASSYSRASYEQYF. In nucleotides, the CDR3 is TGTGCCAGCAGTTACTCCAGGGCATCTTACGAGCAGTACTTC.

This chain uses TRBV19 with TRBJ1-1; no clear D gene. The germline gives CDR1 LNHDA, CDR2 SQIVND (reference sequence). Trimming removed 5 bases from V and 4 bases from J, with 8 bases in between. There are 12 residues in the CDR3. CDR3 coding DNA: TGTGCCAGTAGTTGGGGAGGCACTGAAGCTTTCTTT. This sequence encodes CASSWGGTEAFF.

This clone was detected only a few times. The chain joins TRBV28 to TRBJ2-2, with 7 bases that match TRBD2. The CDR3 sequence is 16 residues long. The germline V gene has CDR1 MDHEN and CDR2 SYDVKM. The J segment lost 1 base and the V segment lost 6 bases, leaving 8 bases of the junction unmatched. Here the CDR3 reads CASSFFIAGNTGELFF. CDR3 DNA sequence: TGTGCCAGCAGCTTTTTTATAGCGGGGAACACCGGGGAGCTGTTTTTT.

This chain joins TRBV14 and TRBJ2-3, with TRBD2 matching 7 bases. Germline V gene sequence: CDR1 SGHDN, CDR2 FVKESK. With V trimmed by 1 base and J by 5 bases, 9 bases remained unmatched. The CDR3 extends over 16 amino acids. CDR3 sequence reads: CASSQVASGVGDTQYF. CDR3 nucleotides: TGTGCCAGCAGCCAAGTGGCTAGCGGAGTGGGAGATACGCAGTATTTT.

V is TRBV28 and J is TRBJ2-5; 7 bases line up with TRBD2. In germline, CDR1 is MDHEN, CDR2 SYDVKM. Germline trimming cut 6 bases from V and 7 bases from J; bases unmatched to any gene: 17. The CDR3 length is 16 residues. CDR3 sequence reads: CASRPSQGGGVWTQYF. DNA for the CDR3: TGTGCCAGCAGGCCCTCTCAGGGCGGGGGTGTGTGGACCCAGTACTTC.

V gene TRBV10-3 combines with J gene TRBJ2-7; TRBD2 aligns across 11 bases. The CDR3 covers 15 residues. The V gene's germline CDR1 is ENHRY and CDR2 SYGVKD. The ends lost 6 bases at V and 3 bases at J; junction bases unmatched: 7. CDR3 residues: CAIRAFSGRDYEQYF. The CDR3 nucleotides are TGTGCCATCAGGGCCTTTAGCGGGAGGGACTACGAGCAGTACTTC.

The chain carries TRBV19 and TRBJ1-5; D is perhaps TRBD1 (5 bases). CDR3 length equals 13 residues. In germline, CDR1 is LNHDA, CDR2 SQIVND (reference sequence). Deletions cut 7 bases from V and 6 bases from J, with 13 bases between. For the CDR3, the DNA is TGTGCCAGTACTGTACAGGATGGTCAGCCCCAGCATTTT. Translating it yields CASTVQDGQPQHF.

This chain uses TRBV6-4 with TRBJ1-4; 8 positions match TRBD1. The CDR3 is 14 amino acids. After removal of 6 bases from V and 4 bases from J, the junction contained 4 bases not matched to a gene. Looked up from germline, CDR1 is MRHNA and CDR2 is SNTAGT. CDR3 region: CASSPTGVNEKLFF. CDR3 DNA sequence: TGTGCCAGCAGCCCGACAGGGGTTAATGAAAAACTGTTTTTT.

The chain's CDR3 is CASSENGLAGGWIGGQETQYF. Here the CDR3 DNA reads TGTGCCAGCAGTGAAAATGGACTAGCGGGAGGGTGGATAGGTGGGCAAGAGACCCAGTACTTC. V and J are TRBV2 and TRBJ2-5, with 15 bases identical to TRBD2. Trimming removed 2 bases from V and 2 bases from J; junction bases left unmatched: 15. The germline CDR1 and CDR2 sequences are SNHLY and FYNNEI. The CDR3 contains 21 residues.

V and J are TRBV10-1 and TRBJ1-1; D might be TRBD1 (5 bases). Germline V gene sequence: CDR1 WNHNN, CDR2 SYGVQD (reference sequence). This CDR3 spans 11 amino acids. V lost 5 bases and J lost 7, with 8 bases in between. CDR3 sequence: CASSPGGEAFF. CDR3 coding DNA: TGCGCCAGCAGTCCCGGGGGTGAAGCTTTCTTT.

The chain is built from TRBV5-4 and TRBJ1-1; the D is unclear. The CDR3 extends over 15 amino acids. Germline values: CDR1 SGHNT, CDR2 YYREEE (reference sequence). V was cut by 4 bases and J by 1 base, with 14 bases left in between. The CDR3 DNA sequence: TGTGCCAGCAGCCCTAGCCTGTTCACGAACACTGAAGCTTTCTTT. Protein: CASSPSLFTNTEAFF.

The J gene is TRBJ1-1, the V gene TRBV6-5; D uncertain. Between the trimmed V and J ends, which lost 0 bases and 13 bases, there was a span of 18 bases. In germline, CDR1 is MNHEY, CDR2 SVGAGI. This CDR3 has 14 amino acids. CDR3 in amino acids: CASSYSELGTQLFF. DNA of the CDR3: TGTGCCAGCAGTTACTCGGAACTGGGCACCCAGCTTTTCTTT.

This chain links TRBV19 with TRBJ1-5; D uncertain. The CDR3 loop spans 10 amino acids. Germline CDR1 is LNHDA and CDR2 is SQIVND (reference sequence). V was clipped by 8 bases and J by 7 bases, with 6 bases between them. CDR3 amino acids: CASGPQPQHF. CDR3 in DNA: TGTGCCAGTGGGCCCCAGCCCCAGCATTTT.

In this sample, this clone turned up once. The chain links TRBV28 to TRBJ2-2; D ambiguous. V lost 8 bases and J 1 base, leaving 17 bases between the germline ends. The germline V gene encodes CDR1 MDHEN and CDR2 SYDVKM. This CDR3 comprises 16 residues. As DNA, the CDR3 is TGTGCCAGCTCTATACCCTACGGTCAGAACACCGGGGAGCTGTTTTTT. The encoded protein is CASSIPYGQNTGELFF. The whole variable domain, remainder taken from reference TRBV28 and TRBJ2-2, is DVKVTQSSRYLVKRTGEKVFLECVQDMDHENMFWYRQDPGLGLRLIYFSYDVKMKEKGDIPEGYSVSREKKERFSLILESASTNQTSMYLCASSIPYGQNTGELFFGEGSRLTVL.

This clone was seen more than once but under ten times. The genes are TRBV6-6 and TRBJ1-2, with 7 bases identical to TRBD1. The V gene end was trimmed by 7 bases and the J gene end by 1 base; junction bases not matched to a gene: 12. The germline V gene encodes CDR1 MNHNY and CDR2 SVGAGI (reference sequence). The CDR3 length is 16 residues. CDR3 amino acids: CASTGPPGGDNYGYTF. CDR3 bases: TGTGCCAGCACTGGCCCTCCAGGGGGTGATAACTATGGCTACACCTTC.

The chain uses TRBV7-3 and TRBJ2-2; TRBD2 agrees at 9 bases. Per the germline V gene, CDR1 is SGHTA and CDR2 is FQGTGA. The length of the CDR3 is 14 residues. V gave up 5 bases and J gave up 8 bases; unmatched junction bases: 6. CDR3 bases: TGTGCCAGCAGCCCGACTAGCGGCGGTGGGGAGCTGTTTTTT. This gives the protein CASSPTSGGGELFF.

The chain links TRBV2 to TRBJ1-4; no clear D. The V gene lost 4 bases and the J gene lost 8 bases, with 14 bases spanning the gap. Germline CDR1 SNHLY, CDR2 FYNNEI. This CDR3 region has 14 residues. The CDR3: CASSGLPFGEKLFF. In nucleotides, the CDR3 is TGTGCCAGCAGTGGGCTTCCGTTCGGGGAAAAACTGTTTTTT.

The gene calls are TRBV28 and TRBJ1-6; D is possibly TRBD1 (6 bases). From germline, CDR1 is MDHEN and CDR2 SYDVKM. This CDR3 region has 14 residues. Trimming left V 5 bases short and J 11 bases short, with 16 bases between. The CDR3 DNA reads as TGTGCCAGCAGTCCCCAACAGGGCTGGCCACCCCTCCACTTT. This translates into CASSPQQGWPPLHF.

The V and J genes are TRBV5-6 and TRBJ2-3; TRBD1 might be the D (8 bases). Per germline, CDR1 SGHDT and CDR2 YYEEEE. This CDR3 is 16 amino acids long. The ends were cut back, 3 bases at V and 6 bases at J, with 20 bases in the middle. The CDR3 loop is CASSYPQGGRYDTQYF. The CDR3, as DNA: TGTGCCAGCAGCTACCCACAGGGGGGGCGTTATGATACGCAGTATTTT.

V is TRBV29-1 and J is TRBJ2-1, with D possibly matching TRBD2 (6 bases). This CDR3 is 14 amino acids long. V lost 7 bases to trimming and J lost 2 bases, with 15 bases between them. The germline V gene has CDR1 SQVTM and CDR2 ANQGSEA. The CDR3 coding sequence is TGCAGCGCCGAAAGGCGGGGAGCCTACAATGAGCAGTTCTTC. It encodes CSAERRGAYNEQFF.

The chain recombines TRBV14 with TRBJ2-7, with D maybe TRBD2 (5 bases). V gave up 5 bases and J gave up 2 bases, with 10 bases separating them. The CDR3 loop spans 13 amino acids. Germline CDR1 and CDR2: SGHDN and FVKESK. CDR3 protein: CASSYGITYEQYV. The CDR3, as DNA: TGTGCCAGCAGCTACGGGATTACCTACGAGCAGTACGTC.

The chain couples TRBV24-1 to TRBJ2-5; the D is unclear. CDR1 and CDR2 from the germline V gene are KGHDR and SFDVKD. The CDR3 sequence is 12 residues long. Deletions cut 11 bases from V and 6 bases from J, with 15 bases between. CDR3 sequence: CAIGHPIQTQYF. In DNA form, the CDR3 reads TGTGCCATTGGGCATCCGATTCAGACCCAGTACTTC.

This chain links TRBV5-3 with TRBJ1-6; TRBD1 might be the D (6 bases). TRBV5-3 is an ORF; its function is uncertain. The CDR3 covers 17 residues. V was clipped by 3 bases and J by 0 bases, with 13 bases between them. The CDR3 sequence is CARSWGHLSSYNSPLHF. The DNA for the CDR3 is TGTGCCAGAAGCTGGGGACACCTGAGCTCCTATAATTCACCCCTCCACTTT.

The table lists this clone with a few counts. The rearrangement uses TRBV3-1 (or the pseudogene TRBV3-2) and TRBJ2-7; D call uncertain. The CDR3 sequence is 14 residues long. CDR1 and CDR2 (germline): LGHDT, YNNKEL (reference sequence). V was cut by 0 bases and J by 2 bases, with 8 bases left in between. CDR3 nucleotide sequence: TGTGCCAGCAGCCAAGACGAGAAGCCCTACGAGCAGTACTTC. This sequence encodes CASSQDEKPYEQYF.

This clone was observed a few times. In DNA form, the CDR3 reads TGTGCCAGCAGCCAAGATAGGCAGGCCTATCAGCCCCAGCATTTT. Translated: CASSQDRQAYQPQHF. The chain joins TRBV3-1 (or the pseudogene TRBV3-2) to TRBJ1-5; D uncertain. This CDR3 region has 15 residues. Trimming removed 0 bases from V and 5 bases from J, with 11 bases in between. CDR1 and CDR2 (germline): LGHDT, YNNKEL (reference sequence).